This T cell receptor (beta chain) was identified in a study of blood T cell repertoires in COVID-19. Method: immunoSEQ multiplex PCR; TCRdb's copy keeps in-frame clones and lacks some. The sample includes 300,000 to 450,000 clones, more than 70% of them seen just once. This CDR3 is built from 16 residues. The germline V gene encodes CDR1 KGHDR and CDR2 SFDVKD. V shed 4 bases and J 0 bases; nucleotides not matched to a gene: 6. The specimen sequenced was peripheral blood. The rearrangement uses TRBV24-1 and TRBJ2-3; 7 bases match TRBD2. The receptor was isolated from a woman aged 25 to 39 with COVID-19, enrolled during active disease. As DNA, the CDR3 is TGTGCCACCAGTGACAGACTAGCTGCTAGCACAGATACGCAGTATTTT. It is translated as CATSDRLAASTDTQYF.